This TCR beta chain was retrieved from a study of T cells in Graves' hyperthyroidism and ophthalmopathy. Study conclusions and caveats: By a 13 V-J model, ophthalmopathy was set apart from stable hyperthyroidism.

RNA transcripts served as the template for amplifying TCR beta CDR3 regions. Researchers ran a first-round RT-PCR on the TCR CDR3 using the HTBI primer set. TCRdb redid the calling of the multiplex PCR reads with MiXCR, one entry per CDR3 protein. The sample has about 400,000 distinct CDR3 sequences, over 12% seen once. This clonotype has at least ten counts. The antigen remains undetermined. CDR3 size: 13 residues. CDR1 MNHNS and CDR2 SASEGT come from the germline V gene. V dropped 5 bases and J dropped 5 bases, with 12 bases sitting between them. The chain couples TRBV6-1 to TRBJ2-5; no definite D call. This clonotype was obtained from a woman aged 60 to 75 with Graves' ophthalmopathy. Material: blood. The CDR3 region has the DNA TGTGCCAGCAGTACTCCACCCTTGGAGACCCAGTACTTC. As protein: CASSTPPLETQYF.